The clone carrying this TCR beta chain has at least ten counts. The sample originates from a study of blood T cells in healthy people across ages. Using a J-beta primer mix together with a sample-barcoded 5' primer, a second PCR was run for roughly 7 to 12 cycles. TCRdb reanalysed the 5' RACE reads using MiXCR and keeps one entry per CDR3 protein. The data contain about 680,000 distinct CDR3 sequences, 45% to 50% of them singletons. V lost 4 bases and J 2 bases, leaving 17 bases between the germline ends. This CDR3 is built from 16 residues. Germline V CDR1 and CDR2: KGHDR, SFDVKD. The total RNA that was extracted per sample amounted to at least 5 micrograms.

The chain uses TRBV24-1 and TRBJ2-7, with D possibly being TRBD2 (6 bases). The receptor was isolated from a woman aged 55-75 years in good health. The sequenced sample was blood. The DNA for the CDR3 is TGTGCCACCAGTGACCCCATGGGGGAGGATCCCTACGAGCAGTACTTC. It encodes CATSDPMGEDPYEQYF.